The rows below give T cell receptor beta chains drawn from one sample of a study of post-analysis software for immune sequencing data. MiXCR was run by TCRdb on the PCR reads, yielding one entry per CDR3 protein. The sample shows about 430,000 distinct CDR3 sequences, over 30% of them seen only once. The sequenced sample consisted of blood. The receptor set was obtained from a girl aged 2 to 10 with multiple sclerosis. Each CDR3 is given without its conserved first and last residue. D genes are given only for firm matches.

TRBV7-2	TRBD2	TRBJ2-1	ASSRGLAPGLYNEQF
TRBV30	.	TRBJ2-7	AWRTPSTYEQY
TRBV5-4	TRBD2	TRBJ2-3	ASSFLAGVDTQY
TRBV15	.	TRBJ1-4	ATSAGDNEKLF
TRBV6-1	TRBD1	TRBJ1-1	ASSEGTGGGTEAF
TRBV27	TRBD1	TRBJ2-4	ASSRTGEYIQY
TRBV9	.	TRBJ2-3	ASSVEGPDTQY
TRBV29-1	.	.	SVGPRGGGETQY
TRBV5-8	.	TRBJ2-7	ASSLAGRGSGYEQY
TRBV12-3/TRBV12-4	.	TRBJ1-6	ASNTEINSPLH
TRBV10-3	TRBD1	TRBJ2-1	AISPQGALYNEQF
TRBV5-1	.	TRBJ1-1	ASSLDRRGTEAF
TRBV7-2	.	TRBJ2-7	ASSLEISSYEQY
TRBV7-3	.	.	ASSPSPTSLHEQY
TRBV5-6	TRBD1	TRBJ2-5	ASSPGQGVGETQY
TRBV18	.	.	ASSPGSGNYNEQY
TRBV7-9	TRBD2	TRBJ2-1	ASSPSPSGPYNEQF